The clone carrying this T cell receptor (beta chain) was observed a few times. In the source study's methods: By means of reference gene primer amplification, nucleated cell counts were estimated. Generated by immunoSEQ multiplex PCR, the TCRdb table keeps only in-frame clones and is missing some. D and trimming come from the DNA, and the V and J calls and clone size come from that table. The table has about 74,000 clones, around 78% seen once. This sample was included in a study of blood T cell repertoires in COVID-19. Across the whole study: Samples came from the United States, Italy and Spain, spanning acute and convalescent COVID-19.

The source is a human donor in a cohort sampled during active COVID-19. The sample taken for sequencing was peripheral blood.

This CDR3 is CSVEPSSTDTQYF. In DNA, the CDR3 is TGCAGCGTTGAGCCAAGCAGCACAGATACGCAGTATTTT. The chain carries TRBV29-1 and TRBJ2-3; D is unclear. The CDR3 sequence is 13 residues long. Per the germline V gene, CDR1 is SQVTM and CDR2 is ANQGSEA. V was cut by 3 bases and J by 0 bases, with 7 bases left in between.